This TCR beta chain is drawn from a study of blood T cell repertoires in COVID-19. Study context: Spain, Italy and the United States supplied samples that represented acute and convalescent COVID-19.

V dropped 5 bases and J dropped 4; count of bases not matched to a gene: 4. CDR1 LNHDA and CDR2 SQIVND come from the germline V gene (reference sequence). CDR3 size: 14 residues. Per the original data handling: Estimation of nucleated cell counts relied on the amplification of reference gene primers. TCRdb keeps only in-frame clones here, not all; method: immunoSEQ multiplex PCR. The V and J calls and clone size were taken over from that table, and D and trimming were inferred from the DNA. The sample yields about 150,000 clones, roughly 84% seen once. The rearrangement joins TRBV19 to TRBJ2-1; 8 bases map to TRBD2. The sequencing input was peripheral blood. The clonotype comes from a man aged 18 to 30 with active or convalescent COVID-19. For the CDR3, the DNA is TGTGCCAGTAGTCTCAGCGGGGGTTACAATGAGCAGTTCTTC. This codes for CASSLSGGYNEQFF.